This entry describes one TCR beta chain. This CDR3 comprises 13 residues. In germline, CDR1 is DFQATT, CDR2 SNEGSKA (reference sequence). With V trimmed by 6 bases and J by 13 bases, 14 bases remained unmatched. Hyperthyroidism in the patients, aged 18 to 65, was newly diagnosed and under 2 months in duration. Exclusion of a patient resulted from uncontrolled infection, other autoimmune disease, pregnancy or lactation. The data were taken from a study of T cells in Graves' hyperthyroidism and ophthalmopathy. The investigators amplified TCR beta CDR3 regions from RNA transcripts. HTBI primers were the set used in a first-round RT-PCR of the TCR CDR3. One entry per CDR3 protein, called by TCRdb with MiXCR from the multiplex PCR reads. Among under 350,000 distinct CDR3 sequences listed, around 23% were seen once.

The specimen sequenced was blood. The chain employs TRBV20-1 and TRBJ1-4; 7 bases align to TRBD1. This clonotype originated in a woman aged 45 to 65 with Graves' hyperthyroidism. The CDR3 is CSARTGFNRGLFF. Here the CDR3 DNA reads TGCAGTGCGCGGACAGGCTTTAATAGAGGACTGTTTTTT.